This T cell receptor beta chain stems from a study of T-cell memory formation after mild COVID-19. As to this clonotype: The antigen remains undetermined.

MiXCR, run by TCRdb on the 5' RACE reads, gives a single entry per CDR3 protein. The sample has about 200,000 distinct CDR3 sequences, around 9.1% seen once. Study observations and caveats: Pre-infection memory carried some responding clones, suggesting that cross-reactive memory joined. Clones that shrank (day 15 to 85) were balanced CD4/CD8, whereas later expanders leaned CD4+.

There are 14 residues in the CDR3. Deletions cut 6 bases from V and 1 base from J, with 7 bases between. CDR1 is MNHEY and CDR2 is SVGAGI in the germline V gene. The sequenced material came from PBMCs or a T cell subset sorted from them (not recorded which). The clonotype originates from a man between 18 and 35 years old who had mild COVID-19 (a few samples of this study predate the infection). Cell type and time point are not known. This chain joins TRBV6-5 and TRBJ2-6; no clear D gene. The CDR3 here is CASRANSGANVLTF. In DNA form, the CDR3 reads TGTGCCAGCAGAGCGAATTCTGGGGCCAACGTCCTGACTTTC.